This paragraph reports one T cell receptor beta chain. This entry comes from a study of radiation and T cells in renal cell carcinoma. The germline V gene has CDR1 SGHVS and CDR2 FNYEAQ. This CDR3 has 15 residues. This sample's time point: blood 2 weeks post-SBRT. Treatment meaning: 15 Gy SBRT to primary tumor, nephrectomy 4 weeks later. After SBRT, blood was collected at 2 and 4 weeks, plus baseline. The tumor was a clear cell renal cell carcinoma. TCRdb's table, derived via immunoSEQ multiplex PCR, lists solely in-frame clones and lacks some. This sample yields fewer than 90,000 clones, of which 65% to 90% are seen a single time; approximately 22% belongs to the top ten.

This TCR was sampled from a woman in her fifties or sixties with renal cell carcinoma. The source was blood, collected from a patient whose treatment included radiotherapy and nephrectomy. The V gene is TRBV7-6, the J gene TRBJ2-5, with 9 positions matching TRBD1. The J call may be in error: the DNA end matches TRBJ2-7 better. The CDR3 here is CASSLGTGRSYEQYF. The CDR3 nucleotides are TGTGCCAGCAGCTTGGGGACAGGGAGGTCCTACGAGCAGTACTTC.